The following is a T cell receptor (beta chain) sequence with its context. This specimen comes from a study of CD4+ T cells in melanoma. Generated by immunoSEQ multiplex PCR, the TCRdb table keeps only in-frame clones and is missing some. The sample yields roughly 120,000 clones, about 92% seen once. CDR3 length: 12 amino acids. Germline-derived CDR1 and CDR2 are LNHDA and SQIVND (reference sequence). Trimming cost V 4 bases and J 3 bases, with 7 bases left between them. This chain joins TRBV19 and TRBJ2-7; no clear D gene. Sequencing was done on a sample of peripheral blood. The receptor's source is a human donor with melanoma. The CDR3 bases are TGTGCCAGTAGTACTTCCGGCTACGAGCAGTACTTC. As protein: CASSTSGYEQYF.